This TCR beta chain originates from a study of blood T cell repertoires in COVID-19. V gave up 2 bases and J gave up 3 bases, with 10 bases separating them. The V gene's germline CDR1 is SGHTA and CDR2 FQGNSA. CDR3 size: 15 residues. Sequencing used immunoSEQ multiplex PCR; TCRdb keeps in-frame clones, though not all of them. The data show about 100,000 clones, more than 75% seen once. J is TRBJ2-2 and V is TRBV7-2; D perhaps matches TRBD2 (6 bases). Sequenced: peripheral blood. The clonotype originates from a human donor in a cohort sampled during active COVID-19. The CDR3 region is CASSLNSGYTGELFF. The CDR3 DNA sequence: TGTGCCAGCAGCTTAAACAGCGGGTACACCGGGGAGCTGTTTTTT.